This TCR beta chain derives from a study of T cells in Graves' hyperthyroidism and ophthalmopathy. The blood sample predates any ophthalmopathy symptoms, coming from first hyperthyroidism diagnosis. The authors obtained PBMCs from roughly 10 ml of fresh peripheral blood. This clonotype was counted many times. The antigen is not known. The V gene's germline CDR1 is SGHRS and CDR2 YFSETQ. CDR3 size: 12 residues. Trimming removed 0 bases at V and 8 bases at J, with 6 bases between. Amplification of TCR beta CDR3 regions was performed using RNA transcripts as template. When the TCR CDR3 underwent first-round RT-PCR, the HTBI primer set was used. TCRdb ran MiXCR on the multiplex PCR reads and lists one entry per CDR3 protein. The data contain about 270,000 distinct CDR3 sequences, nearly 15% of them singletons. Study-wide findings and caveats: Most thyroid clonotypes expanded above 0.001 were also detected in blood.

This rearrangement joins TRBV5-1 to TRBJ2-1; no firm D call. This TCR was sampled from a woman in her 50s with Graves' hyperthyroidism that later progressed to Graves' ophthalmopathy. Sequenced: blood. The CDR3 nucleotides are TGCGCCAGCAGCTTGGAAGCTCATGAGCAGTTCTTC. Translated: CASSLEAHEQFF.